Below, 26 T cell receptor beta chains from the same sample are listed, as sequenced in a study of shared clonotypes between healthy human individuals. Clones were sequenced by immunoSEQ multiplex PCR, and TCRdb holds only the in-frame ones, with some missing. The sample holds around 2.1 million clones, 95% seen once. Material for sequencing was naive CD4+ T cells sorted from blood. Subset reported: CD45RA+ positively selected. The receptors stem from a man aged 18 to 29 in good health.

With regard to this clone: Other DNA sequences of this sample code for an identical CDR3. The J gene is TRBJ2-3, the V gene TRBV7-9; 11 bases line up with TRBD2. The CDR3 is 16 amino acids. Germline V gene data show CDR1 as SEHNR and CDR2 as FQNEAQ (reference sequence). Unmatched junction bases numbered 10, after V lost 5 bases and J lost 6 bases. The chain's CDR3 is CASSPGLAGGLDTQYF. The CDR3 DNA reads as TGTGCCAGCAGCCCCGGGCTAGCGGGGGGTCTGGATACGCAGTATTTT.

This chain uses TRBV10-3 with TRBJ2-3, with a weak D call TRBD1 (6 bases). CDR1 and CDR2 from the germline V gene are ENHRY and SYGVKD. The ends were cut back, 6 bases at V and 3 bases at J, with 16 bases in the middle. CDR3 length: 15 residues. The CDR3 is CAIRPSQGRTDTQYF. CDR3 in DNA: TGTGCCATCAGACCCTCACAGGGAAGGACAGATACGCAGTATTTT.

The chain employs TRBV30 and TRBJ2-7; 8 bases are shared with TRBD1. The CDR3 totals 12 residues. V lost 1 base, J lost 9 bases, and 5 bases stayed unmatched. CDR1 is GTSNPN, CDR2 SVGIG, per germline (reference sequence). CDR3 sequence reads: CAWSDTGTGQYF. The CDR3 DNA follows: TGTGCCTGGAGTGATACCGGGACAGGGCAGTACTTC.

The chain combines TRBV28 with TRBJ2-2; D is perhaps TRBD2 (5 bases). V was cut by 6 bases and J by 6 bases, with 11 bases left in between. The germline CDR1 and CDR2 sequences are MDHEN and SYDVKM. The CDR3 has 13 amino acids. CDR3 loop: CASSAPGSGELFF. Written as DNA, the CDR3 is TGTGCCAGCAGCGCTCCGGGGTCCGGGGAGCTGTTTTTT.

The genes are TRBV6-5 and TRBJ1-2, with D tentatively TRBD1 (5 bases). V lost 5 bases to trimming and J lost 7 bases, with 20 bases between them. The CDR3 runs to 15 residues. In germline, CDR1 is MNHEY, CDR2 SVGAGI. The CDR3 DNA reads TGTGCCAGCAGTCGGATAGGACATTTTGGAGGTGGCTACACCTTC. It translates to CASSRIGHFGGGYTF.

This clone has a single count. The chain has TRBV9 and TRBJ2-7; D might be TRBD2 (5 bases). CDR3 length equals 14 residues. Germline lookup yields CDR1 SGDLS and CDR2 YYNGEE. The V end was cut by 0 bases, the J end by 7 bases, with 14 bases between. The CDR3 region is CASSVGAAGSEQYF. CDR3 bases: TGTGCCAGCAGCGTAGGGGCGGCGGGCTCGGAGCAGTACTTC.

This clone appeared once. The chain has TRBV30 and TRBJ2-6, with TRBD1 as a possible D gene (6 bases). This CDR3 region has 17 residues. Germline CDR1 and CDR2: GTSNPN and SVGIG (reference sequence). The ends were cut back, 3 bases at V and 0 bases at J, with 15 bases in the middle. The CDR3 sequence: CAWSSQGLSSGANVLTF. The CDR3 DNA follows: TGTGCCTGGAGCTCACAGGGCTTAAGCTCTGGGGCCAACGTCCTGACTTTC. Full variable domain (remainder filled in from reference TRBV30 and TRBJ2-6): SQTIHQWPATLVQPVGSPLSLECTVEGTSNPNLYWYRQAAGRGLQLLFYSVGIGQISSEVPQNLSASRPQDRQFILSSKKLLLSDSGFYLCAWSSQGLSSGANVLTFGAGSRLTVL.

The chain links TRBV30 to TRBJ2-7, with D possibly matching TRBD1 (6 bases). The germline gives CDR1 GTSNPN, CDR2 SVGIG (reference sequence). The CDR3 is 14 residues long. The V end was cut by 7 bases, the J end by 3 bases, with 19 bases between. The CDR3 sequence: CASTRGRGNYEQYF. Here the CDR3 DNA reads TGTGCCTCGACGAGGGGCAGGGGTAACTACGAGCAGTACTTC.

The rearrangement joins TRBV5-1 to TRBJ2-7; 13 bases are shared with TRBD2. Unmatched junction bases numbered 10, after V lost 4 bases and J lost 6 bases. There are 16 residues in the CDR3. CDR1 is SGHRS, CDR2 YFSETQ, per germline. The CDR3 DNA follows: TGCGCCAGCAGCGTCGGGACTAGCGGGGCCCGGGGCGAGCAGTACTTC. Translated, it gives CASSVGTSGARGEQYF.

The chain combines TRBV6-6 with TRBJ2-7; 10 bases line up with TRBD2. CDR3 size: 14 residues. The germline gives CDR1 MNHNY, CDR2 SVGAGI (reference sequence). The V gene end was trimmed by 4 bases and the J gene end by 3 bases; junction bases not matched to a gene: 3. CDR3 region: CASSSRTSGYEQYF. In nucleotides, the CDR3 is TGTGCCAGCAGTTCCCGGACTAGCGGCTACGAGCAGTACTTC.

V is TRBV7-9 and J is TRBJ1-1; possibly TRBD1 for D (5 bases). Germline lookup yields CDR1 SEHNR and CDR2 FQNEAQ (reference sequence). CDR3 length: 15 residues. V was shortened by 3 bases and J by 2 bases, with 13 bases between the two germline ends. The CDR3 DNA follows: TGTGCCAGCAGCTTCCCAGGGTTACCCAACACTGAAGCTTTCTTT. Encoded protein: CASSFPGLPNTEAFF.

The genes are TRBV6-5 and TRBJ2-1, with 7 bases fitting TRBD2. V lost 4 bases, J lost 2 bases, and 8 bases stayed unmatched. This CDR3 comprises 16 residues. Germline V gene sequence: CDR1 MNHEY, CDR2 SVGAGI. The DNA for the CDR3 is TGTGCCAGCAGTTTCTACACTGGGACTACCTACAATGAGCAGTTCTTC. This gives the protein CASSFYTGTTYNEQFF.

The J gene is TRBJ1-3, the V gene TRBV12-5; 7 bases match TRBD1. The length of the CDR3 is 14 residues. Unmatched junction bases numbered 7, after V lost 9 bases and J lost 2 bases. CDR1 LGHNT and CDR2 FRNRAP come from the germline V gene. CDR3 bases: TGTGCTAGCAAATACAGGGGAACTGGAAACACCATATATTTT. This sequence encodes CASKYRGTGNTIYF. Supplemented by reference TRBV12-5 and TRBJ1-3, the full variable domain reads DARVTQTPRHKVTEMGQEVTMRCQPILGHNTVFWYRQTMMQGLELLAYFRNRAPLDDSGMPKDRFSAEMPDATLATLKIQPSEPRDSAVYFCASKYRGTGNTIYFGEGSWLTVV.

The V call is TRBV27, the J call TRBJ2-3; TRBD2 aligns across 13 bases. V lost 2 bases and J lost 2; bases outside the gene matches: 22. Germline CDR1 reads MNHEY; CDR2 reads SMNVEV (reference sequence). The CDR3 runs 23 residues. The CDR3 bases are TGTGCCAGCAGTTTAGGGTACCCCGGAATCGGACTAGCGGGAGCGGGGCACACAGATACGCAGTATTTT. Residues: CASSLGYPGIGLAGAGHTDTQYF.

The CDR3 DNA follows: TGTGCCAGCAGTTTGGGGCTAGCGGGGGGCCTAAACATTCAGTACTTC. Its protein is CASSLGLAGGLNIQYF. The chain joins TRBV28 to TRBJ2-4; 11 bases agree with TRBD2. CDR1 and CDR2 from the germline V gene are MDHEN and SYDVKM. V lost 3 bases, J lost 6 bases, and 7 bases stayed unmatched. The CDR3 has 16 amino acids. The complete variable domain, with remaining parts taken from reference TRBV28 and TRBJ2-4, reads DVKVTQSSRYLVKRTGEKVFLECVQDMDHENMFWYRQDPGLGLRLIYFSYDVKMKEKGDIPEGYSVSREKKERFSLILESASTNQTSMYLCASSLGLAGGLNIQYFGAGTRLSVL.

The rearrangement links TRBV5-1 to TRBJ2-7, with 7 bases that match TRBD1. Germline-derived CDR1 and CDR2 are SGHRS and YFSETQ. J was trimmed by 5 bases and V by 6 bases; bases with no gene match: 8. This CDR3 contains 13 residues. CDR3 residues: CASKSTGPDEQYF. The CDR3 bases are TGCGCCAGCAAATCGACAGGGCCCGACGAGCAGTACTTC.

V usage is TRBV5-1 and J usage is TRBJ1-1, with 9 bases that match TRBD1. V lost 0 bases, J lost 5 bases, and 8 bases stayed unmatched. Per the germline V gene, CDR1 is SGHRS and CDR2 is YFSETQ. The length of the CDR3 is 16 residues. The CDR3 spells CASSLGLQGALTEAFF. CDR3 DNA sequence: TGCGCCAGCAGCTTGGGGTTACAGGGGGCGCTGACTGAAGCTTTCTTT. Together with reference TRBV5-1 and TRBJ1-1, the CDR3 gives the full variable domain: KAGVTQTPRYLIKTRGQQVTLSCSPISGHRSVSWYQQTPGQGLQFLFEYFSETQRNKGNFPGRFSGRQFSNSRSEMNVSTLELGDSALYLCASSLGLQGALTEAFFGQGTRLTVV.

CDR3 DNA sequence: TGTGCCAGCAGCTTGGATAGCGGGAGGGTAAACGAGCAGTACTTC. Amino acid sequence: CASSLDSGRVNEQYF. This chain links TRBV5-4 with TRBJ2-7; 11 nucleotides agree with TRBD2. V was pared by 0 bases and J by 5 bases, with 4 bases of the junction left unmatched. The CDR3 runs 15 residues. Germline-derived CDR1 and CDR2 are SGHNT and YYREEE (reference sequence). The full variable domain, its missing parts supplied by reference TRBV5-4 and TRBJ2-7, is ETGVTQSPTHLIKTRGQQVTLRCSSQSGHNTVSWYQQALGQGPQFIFQYYREEENGRGNFPPRFSGLQFPNYSSELNVNALELDDSALYLCASSLDSGRVNEQYFGPGTRLTVT.

The gene calls are TRBV18 and TRBJ1-5; 10 bases map to TRBD1. Germline V gene data show CDR1 as KGHSH and CDR2 as LQKENI. With V trimmed by 5 bases and J by 7 bases, 2 bases remained unmatched. This CDR3 region has 13 residues. CDR3 DNA: TGTGCCAGCTCAGGGACAGGGGAACAGCCCCAGCATTTT. Its translation is CASSGTGEQPQHF.

This rearrangement joins TRBV2 to TRBJ1-3, with 8 nucleotides matching TRBD1. This CDR3 is built from 15 residues. The junction had 7 bases not matched to a gene; V was cut back by 7 bases and J by 2 bases. The germline gives CDR1 SNHLY, CDR2 FYNNEI. The DNA for the CDR3 is TGTGCCAGCAATCGACAGGGGAAAGCTGGAAACACCATATATTTT. It yields the protein CASNRQGKAGNTIYF.

This sequence joins TRBV5-1 and TRBJ2-7; D uncertain. V lost 2 bases to trimming and J lost 3 bases, with 6 bases between them. Looked up from germline, CDR1 is SGHRS and CDR2 is YFSETQ. This CDR3 region has 12 residues. As DNA, the CDR3 is TGCGCCAGCAGCTTCGAGAGCTACGAGCAGTACTTC. Translating gives CASSFESYEQYF.

This chain uses TRBV25-1 with TRBJ2-5; D possibly corresponds to TRBD2 (6 bases). Trimming shortened V by 6 bases and J by 6 bases, and 14 bases separated the two germline ends. CDR3 length: 13 residues. Germline CDR1 is MGHDK and CDR2 is SYGVNS. CDR3 coding DNA: TGTGCCAGCAGGAGGGGAGGACAACAGACCCAGTACTTC. Residues: CASRRGGQQTQYF.

The J gene is TRBJ1-5, the V gene TRBV18; D ambiguous. Germline CDR1 and CDR2: KGHSH and LQKENI. Trimming removed 4 bases from V and 1 base from J, with 5 bases in between. The CDR3 extends over 13 amino acids. CDR3 nucleotide sequence: TGTGCCAGCTCACAAGCCAGCAATCAGCCCCAGCATTTT. Protein: CASSQASNQPQHF.

The V and J genes are TRBV4-1 and TRBJ1-5, with D possibly TRBD1 on 5 matching bases. Between the trimmed V and J ends, which lost 0 bases and 6 bases, there was a span of 12 bases. The germline V gene has CDR1 MGHRA and CDR2 YSYEKL. The CDR3 sequence is 15 residues long. CDR3 protein: CASSQDGAGFQPQHF. In nucleotides, the CDR3 is TGCGCCAGCAGCCAAGATGGCGCAGGGTTTCAGCCCCAGCATTTT.

A single count supports this clone. This specimen includes other DNA sequences encoding the same CDR3. This rearrangement joins TRBV9 to TRBJ2-2; D is possibly TRBD2 (5 bases). CDR1 is SGDLS and CDR2 is YYNGEE in the germline V gene. The CDR3 covers 13 residues. Trimming removed 2 bases at V and 5 bases at J, with 7 bases between. Here the CDR3 DNA reads TGTGCCAGCAGCGTCCGAGGGACCGGGGAGCTGTTTTTT. It codes for CASSVRGTGELFF. Full variable domain (remainder filled in from reference TRBV9 and TRBJ2-2): DSGVTQTPKHLITATGQRVTLRCSPRSGDLSVYWYQQSLDQGLQFLIQYYNGEERAKGNILERFSAQQFPDLHSELNLSSLELGDSALYFCASSVRGTGELFFGEGSRLTVL.

The chain is built from TRBV30 and TRBJ1-5, with 8 bases that match TRBD1. After removal of 3 bases from V and 0 bases from J, the junction contained 1 base not matched to a gene. CDR1 and CDR2 from the germline V gene are GTSNPN and SVGIG (reference sequence). The CDR3 totals 14 residues. CDR3 amino acids: CAWRTGVSNQPQHF. For the CDR3, the DNA is TGTGCCTGGAGGACAGGGGTTAGCAATCAGCCCCAGCATTTT.